Below are 7 T cell receptor beta chains sequenced from a single sample in a study of beta chain features in type 1 diabetes. Investigators reverse transcribed all isolated RNA, so they sequenced expressed TCRB transcripts. The protocol was immunoSEQ multiplex PCR, while the TCRdb copy is restricted to in-frame clones and leaves out a portion. The repertoire holds under 300,000 clones, with around 26% as singletons. The sequencing input was central memory CD4+ T cells from blood. Source of these receptors: a man aged 25-45 years in good health.

The rearrangement joins TRBV4-1 to TRBJ1-1; no clear D. Germline loops: CDR1 MGHRA, CDR2 YSYEKL. V was cut by 1 base and J by 3 bases, with 9 bases left in between. The CDR3 spans 14 residues. The CDR3 region has the DNA TGCGCCAGCAGCCAAGTCCTCGGGGACACTGAAGCTTTCTTT. Protein sequence: CASSQVLGDTEAFF.

The gene calls are TRBV18 and TRBJ1-1, with D possibly matching TRBD1 (5 bases). The V and J ends lost 6 bases and 5 bases respectively, with 19 bases between them. The CDR3 loop spans 15 amino acids. Germline V lookup: CDR1 KGHSH, CDR2 LQKENI. The CDR3 region is CASSPNKGLVTEAFF. The CDR3 DNA follows: TGTGCCAGCTCGCCTAATAAGGGGTTAGTAACTGAAGCTTTCTTT.

A few counts support this clone. J is TRBJ2-1 and V is TRBV27, with TRBD2 identical over 13 bases. Trimming removed 3 bases from V and 10 bases from J; junction bases left unmatched: 6. Germline V gene data show CDR1 as MNHEY and CDR2 as SMNVEV (reference sequence). CDR3 size: 15 residues. This CDR3 reads CASSFGTSGVREQFF. The CDR3 DNA follows: TGTGCCAGCAGTTTCGGGACTAGCGGGGTCAGAGAGCAGTTCTTC.

The CDR3, as DNA: TGTGCCAGCAGTCAGACAGGCTTGAACACCGGGGAGCTGTTTTTT. Protein sequence: CASSQTGLNTGELFF. The chain employs TRBV6-5 and TRBJ2-2; D is perhaps TRBD1 (6 bases). The CDR3 spans 15 residues. The germline V and J ends were trimmed by 5 bases and 1 base, with 11 bases remaining between them. Germline CDR1 is MNHEY and CDR2 is SVGAGI.

The chain couples TRBV20-1 to TRBJ2-3; no firm D call. V gave up 8 bases and J gave up 6 bases, with 12 bases separating them. The CDR3 contains 11 residues. Germline V gives CDR1 DFQATT, CDR2 SNEGSKA (reference sequence). CDR3: CSIPDIDTQYF. CDR3 DNA sequence: TGCAGTATCCCTGATATCGATACGCAGTATTTT.

CDR3 sequence: CASSMSSYEQYF. The CDR3 nucleotides are TGTGCCAGCAGCATGAGCTCCTACGAGCAGTACTTC. The chain recombines TRBV7-8 with TRBJ2-7; no firm D call. Trimming left V 5 bases short and J 0 bases short, with 5 bases between. The CDR3 contains 12 residues. Germline CDR1 reads SGHVS; CDR2 reads FQNEAQ.

In this sample, this clone turned up a few times. The J gene is TRBJ1-4, the V gene TRBV30; D perhaps matches TRBD1 (5 bases). Between the trimmed V and J ends, which lost 4 bases and 5 bases, there was a span of 14 bases. Germline V CDR1 and CDR2: GTSNPN, SVGIG (reference sequence). The length of the CDR3 is 14 residues. The CDR3 is CAWTPGPLNEKLFF. CDR3 sequence (DNA): TGTGCCTGGACCCCGGGACCGCTCAATGAAAAACTGTTTTTT. Using reference TRBV30 and TRBJ1-4 for the parts outside the CDR3, the full variable domain is SQTIHQWPATLVQPVGSPLSLECTVEGTSNPNLYWYRQAAGRGLQLLFYSVGIGQISSEVPQNLSASRPQDRQFILSSKKLLLSDSGFYLCAWTPGPLNEKLFFGSGTQLSVL.